The following is a T cell receptor (beta chain) sequence with its context. Then a second PCR, running roughly 7 to 11 cycles, was carried out with a sample-barcoded 5' primer and a J-beta primer mix. TCRdb used MiXCR to reprocess the 5' RACE reads, holding one entry per CDR3 protein. The sample includes hundreds of thousands of distinct CDR3 sequences, around 38% of them seen just once. Germline V gene lookup returns CDR1 SGHRS and CDR2 YFSETQ. This CDR3 region has 14 residues. J was trimmed by 2 bases and V by 6 bases; bases with no gene match: 6. The source of the sample is a study of blood T cells in healthy people across ages.

This clonotype was sampled from a man of 80 years or more in good health. Material: blood. V gene TRBV5-1 combines with J gene TRBJ2-3, with TRBD1 matching over 7 bases. The CDR3 region has the DNA TGCGCCAGCAAAACACAGGGGCTCACAGATACGCAGTATTTT. Translated, it gives CASKTQGLTDTQYF.